This T cell receptor (beta chain) appears in the sequencing data of a study of cytotoxic CD8 clonotypes in ibrutinib-treated CLL. Across the whole study: Samples yielded averages of about 250,000 productive templates and tens of thousands of productive rearrangements.

The CDR3 length is 15 residues. Trimming cost V 3 bases and J 4 bases, with 14 bases left between them. Per the germline V gene, CDR1 is MDHEN and CDR2 is SYDVKM. Researchers set a sequencing depth target of 1 in 200,000 to 1 in 1 million T cells. This table comes from immunoSEQ multiplex PCR, and its TCRdb copy is limited to in-frame clones, with some not included. The sample holds 65,000 to 80,000 clones, roughly 80% seen once. This TCR was recovered from a human donor with chronic lymphocytic leukemia. The material sequenced was PBMCs, taken after 24 months of ibrutinib treatment. The rearrangement links TRBV28 to TRBJ2-3, with TRBD2 as a possible D gene (6 bases). For the CDR3, the DNA is TGTGCCAGCAGTTTTTTTCTGGGAGGCCCAGATACGCAGTATTTT. It encodes CASSFFLGGPDTQYF.